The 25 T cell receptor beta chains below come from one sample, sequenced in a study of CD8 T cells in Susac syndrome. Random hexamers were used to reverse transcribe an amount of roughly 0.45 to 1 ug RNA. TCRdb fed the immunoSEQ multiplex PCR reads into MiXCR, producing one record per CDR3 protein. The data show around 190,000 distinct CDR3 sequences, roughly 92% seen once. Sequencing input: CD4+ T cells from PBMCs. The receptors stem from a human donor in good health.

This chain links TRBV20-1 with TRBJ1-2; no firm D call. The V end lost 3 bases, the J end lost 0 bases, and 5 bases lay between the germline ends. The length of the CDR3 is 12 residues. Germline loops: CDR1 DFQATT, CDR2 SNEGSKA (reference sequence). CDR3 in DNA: TGCAGTGCTAGGGCGCCTAACTATGGCTACACCTTC. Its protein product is CSARAPNYGYTF.

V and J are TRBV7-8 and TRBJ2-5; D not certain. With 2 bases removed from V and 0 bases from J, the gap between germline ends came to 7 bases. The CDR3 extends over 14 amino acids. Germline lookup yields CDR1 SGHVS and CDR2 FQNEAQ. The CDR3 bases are TGTGCCAGCAGCTTAAGGCCAGACCAAGAGACCCAGTACTTC. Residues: CASSLRPDQETQYF.

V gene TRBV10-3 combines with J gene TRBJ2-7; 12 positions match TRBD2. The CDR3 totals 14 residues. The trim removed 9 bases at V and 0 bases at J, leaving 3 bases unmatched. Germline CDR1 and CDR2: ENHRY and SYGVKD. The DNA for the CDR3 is TGTGCCATGAGACTAGCGGGGGTCTCCTACGAGCAGTACTTC. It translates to CAMRLAGVSYEQYF.

CDR3: CASSSGAGGPETQYF. The CDR3 region has the DNA TGCGCCAGCAGCTCAGGAGCGGGGGGGCCGGAGACCCAGTACTTC. The chain carries TRBV5-1 and TRBJ2-5, with 10 positions matching TRBD2. The germline CDR1 and CDR2 sequences are SGHRS and YFSETQ. CDR3 length: 15 amino acids. With 3 bases clipped from V and 5 bases from J, the junction kept 7 bases outside the gene matches.

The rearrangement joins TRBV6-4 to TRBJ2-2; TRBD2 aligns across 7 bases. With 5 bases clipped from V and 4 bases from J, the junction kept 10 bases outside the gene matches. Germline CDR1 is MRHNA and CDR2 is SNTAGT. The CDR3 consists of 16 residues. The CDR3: CASSLPFGGCTGELFF. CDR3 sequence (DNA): TGTGCCAGCAGTCTTCCCTTCGGGGGGTGCACCGGGGAGCTGTTTTTT.

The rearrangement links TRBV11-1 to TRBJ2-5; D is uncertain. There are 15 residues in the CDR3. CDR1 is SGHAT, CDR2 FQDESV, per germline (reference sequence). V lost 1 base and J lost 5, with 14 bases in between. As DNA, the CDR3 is TGTGCCAGCAGCTTAGAAATCTCTCTGGGGGAGACCCAGTACTTC. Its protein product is CASSLEISLGETQYF.

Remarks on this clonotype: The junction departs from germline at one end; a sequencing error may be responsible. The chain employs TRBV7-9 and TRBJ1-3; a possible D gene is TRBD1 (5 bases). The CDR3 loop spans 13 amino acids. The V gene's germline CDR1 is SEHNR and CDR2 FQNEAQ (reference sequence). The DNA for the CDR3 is TGTGCCGGGGCTGTGGGTTCTGAAAACACCATATATTTT. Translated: CAGAVGSENTIYF. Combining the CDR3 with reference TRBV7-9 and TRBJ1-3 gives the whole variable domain DTGVSQNPRHKITKRGQNVTFRCDPISEHNRLYWYRQTLGQGPEFLTYFQNEAQLEKSRLLSDRFSAERPKGSFSTLEIQRTEQGDSAMYLCAGAVGSENTIYFGEGSWLTVV.

In nucleotides, the CDR3 is TGTGCCAGCAGCTTAACCCCCGACAGGGTAAACACCATATATTTT. Encoded protein: CASSLTPDRVNTIYF. The V gene is TRBV7-9, the J gene TRBJ1-3; 7 nucleotides align to TRBD1. The CDR3 is 15 amino acids. Unmatched junction bases numbered 7, after V lost 2 bases and J lost 6 bases. Germline CDR1 is SEHNR and CDR2 is FQNEAQ (reference sequence).

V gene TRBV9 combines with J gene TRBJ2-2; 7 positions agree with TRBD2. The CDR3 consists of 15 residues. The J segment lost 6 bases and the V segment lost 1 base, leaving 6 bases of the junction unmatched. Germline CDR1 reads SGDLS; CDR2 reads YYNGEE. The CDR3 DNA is TGTGCCAGCAGCGTACAGCCAGGGAGGGCCGGGGAGCTGTTTTTT. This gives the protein CASSVQPGRAGELFF.

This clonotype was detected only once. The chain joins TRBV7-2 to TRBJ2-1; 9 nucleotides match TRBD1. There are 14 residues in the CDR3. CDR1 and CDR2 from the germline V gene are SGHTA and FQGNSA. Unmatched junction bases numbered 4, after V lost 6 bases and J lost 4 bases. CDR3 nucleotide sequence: TGTGCCAGCAGGCGTGACAGGGGGTACAATGAGCAGTTCTTC. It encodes CASRRDRGYNEQFF.

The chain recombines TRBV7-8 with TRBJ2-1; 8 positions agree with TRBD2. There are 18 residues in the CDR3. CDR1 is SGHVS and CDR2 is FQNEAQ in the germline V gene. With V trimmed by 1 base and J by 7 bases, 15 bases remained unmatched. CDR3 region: CASSLVRLAGRNRNEQFF. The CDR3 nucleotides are TGTGCCAGCAGCTTAGTTAGATTAGCGGGGCGAAACAGGAATGAGCAGTTCTTC.

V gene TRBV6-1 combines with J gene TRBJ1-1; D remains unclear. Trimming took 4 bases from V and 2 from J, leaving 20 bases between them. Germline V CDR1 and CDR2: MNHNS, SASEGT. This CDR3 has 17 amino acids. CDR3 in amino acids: CASSAPEGTSSNTEAFF. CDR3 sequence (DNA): TGTGCCAGCAGTGCCCCGGAAGGCACCAGCTCCAACACTGAAGCTTTCTTT.

The CDR3: CASSLAGQPPGYTF. The CDR3 DNA is TGCGCCAGCAGCTTGGCCGGCCAACCTCCGGGCTACACCTTC. V gene TRBV5-1 combines with J gene TRBJ1-2, with D hard to call. The CDR3 has 14 amino acids. Looked up from germline, CDR1 is SGHRS and CDR2 is YFSETQ. Trimming cost V 0 bases and J 8 bases, with 14 bases left between them.

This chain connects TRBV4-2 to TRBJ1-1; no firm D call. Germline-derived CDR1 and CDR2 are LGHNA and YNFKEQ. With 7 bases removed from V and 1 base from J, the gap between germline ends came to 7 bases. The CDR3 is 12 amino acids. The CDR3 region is CASTRPNTEAFF. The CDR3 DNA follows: TGTGCCAGCACCCGCCCGAACACTGAAGCTTTCTTT.

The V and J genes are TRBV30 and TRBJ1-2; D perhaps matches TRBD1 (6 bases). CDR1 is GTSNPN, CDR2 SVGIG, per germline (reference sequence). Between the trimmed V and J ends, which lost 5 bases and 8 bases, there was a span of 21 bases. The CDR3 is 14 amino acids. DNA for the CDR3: TGTGCCTGGCGACCGGGGGGGGCAGGTCGGGGCTACACCTTC. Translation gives CAWRPGGAGRGYTF.

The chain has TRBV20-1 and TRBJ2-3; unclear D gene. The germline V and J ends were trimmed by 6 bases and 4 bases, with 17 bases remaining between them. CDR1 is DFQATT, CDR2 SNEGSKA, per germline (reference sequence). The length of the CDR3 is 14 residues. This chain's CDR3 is CSAPNREVADTQYF. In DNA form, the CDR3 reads TGCAGTGCCCCAAATCGTGAGGTGGCAGATACGCAGTATTTT.

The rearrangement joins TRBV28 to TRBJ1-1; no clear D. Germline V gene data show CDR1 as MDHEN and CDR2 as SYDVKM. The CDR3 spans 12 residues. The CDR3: CASWRVNTEAFF. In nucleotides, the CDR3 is TGTGCTAGTTGGAGGGTGAACACTGAAGCTTTCTTT.

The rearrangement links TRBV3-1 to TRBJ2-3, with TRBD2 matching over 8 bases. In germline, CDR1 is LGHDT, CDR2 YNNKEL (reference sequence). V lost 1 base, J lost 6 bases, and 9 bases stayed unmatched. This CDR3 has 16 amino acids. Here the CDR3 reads CASSQAGAGVWDTQYF. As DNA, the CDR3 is TGTGCCAGCAGCCAAGCTGGAGCGGGGGTGTGGGATACGCAGTATTTT.

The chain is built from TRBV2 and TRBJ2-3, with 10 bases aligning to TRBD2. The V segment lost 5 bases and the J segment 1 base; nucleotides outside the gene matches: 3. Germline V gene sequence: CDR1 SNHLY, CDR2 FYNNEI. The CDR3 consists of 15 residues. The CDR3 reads CASSNLAGGTDTQYF. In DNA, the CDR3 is TGTGCCAGCAGTAACCTAGCGGGGGGCACAGATACGCAGTATTTT. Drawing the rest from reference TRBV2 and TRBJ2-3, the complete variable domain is EPEVTQTPSHQVTQMGQEVILRCVPISNHLYFYWYRQILGQKVEFLVSFYNNEISEKSEIFDDQFSVERPDGSNFTLKIRSTKLEDSAMYFCASSNLAGGTDTQYFGPGTRLTVL.

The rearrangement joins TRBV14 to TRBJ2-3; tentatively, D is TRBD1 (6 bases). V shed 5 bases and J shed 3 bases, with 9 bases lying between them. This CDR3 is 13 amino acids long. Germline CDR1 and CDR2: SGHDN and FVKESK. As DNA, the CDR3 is TGTGCCAGCAGCAACAGGGAGACAGATACGCAGTATTTT. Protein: CASSNRETDTQYF. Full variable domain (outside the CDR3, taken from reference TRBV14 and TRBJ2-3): EAGVTQFPSHSVIEKGQTVTLRCDPISGHDNLYWYRRVMGKEIKFLLHFVKESKQDESGMPNNRFLAERTGGTYSTLKVQPAELEDSGVYFCASSNRETDTQYFGPGTRLTVL.

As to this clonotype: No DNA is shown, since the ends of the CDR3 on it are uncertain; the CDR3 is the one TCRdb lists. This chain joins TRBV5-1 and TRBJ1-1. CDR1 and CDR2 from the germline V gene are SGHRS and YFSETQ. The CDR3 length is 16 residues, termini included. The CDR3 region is CASSLGFGSGGTEAFF.

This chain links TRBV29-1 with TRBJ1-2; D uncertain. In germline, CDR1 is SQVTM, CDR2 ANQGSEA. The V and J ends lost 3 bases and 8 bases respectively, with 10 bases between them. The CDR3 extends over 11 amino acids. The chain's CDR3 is CSVESGKGYTF. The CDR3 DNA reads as TGCAGCGTTGAGTCAGGAAAAGGCTACACCTTC.

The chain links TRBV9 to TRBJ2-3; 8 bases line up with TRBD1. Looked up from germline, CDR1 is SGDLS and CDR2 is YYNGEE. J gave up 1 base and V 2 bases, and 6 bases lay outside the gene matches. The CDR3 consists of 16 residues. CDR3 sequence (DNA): TGTGCCAGCAGCGTCCCCCCGGGACAGGGCACAGATACGCAGTATTTT. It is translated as CASSVPPGQGTDTQYF.

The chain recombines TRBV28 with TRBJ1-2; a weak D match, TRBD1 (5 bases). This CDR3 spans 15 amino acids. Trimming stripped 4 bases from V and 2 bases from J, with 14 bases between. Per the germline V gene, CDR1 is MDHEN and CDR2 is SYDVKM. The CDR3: CASSSPGTRNYGYTF. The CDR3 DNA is TGTGCCAGCAGTTCCCCCGGGACCCGAAACTATGGCTACACCTTC.

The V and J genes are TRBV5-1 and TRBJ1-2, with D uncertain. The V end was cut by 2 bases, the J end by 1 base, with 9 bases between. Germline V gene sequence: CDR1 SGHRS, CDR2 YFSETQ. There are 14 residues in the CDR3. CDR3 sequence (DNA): TGCGCCAGCAGCTTTCTGGATATTAACTATGGCTACACCTTC. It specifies CASSFLDINYGYTF.